The T cell receptor (beta chain) under discussion was sequenced for a study of sequential checkpoint blockade in melanoma. Study-wide context: Randomization was 1:1 between first-line nivolumab→ipilimumab and ipilimumab→nivolumab. Maintenance nivolumab came after either treatment sequence.

Generated by immunoSEQ multiplex PCR, the TCRdb table keeps only in-frame clones and is missing some. The profile shows over 3,000 clones, approximately 57% of them singletons. Germline V gene sequence: CDR1 MGHDK, CDR2 SYGVNS. CDR3 length: 18 residues. V was cut by 3 bases and J by 2 bases, with 20 bases left in between. The treatment: randomized to nivolumab then ipilimumab (arm A) or the reverse (arm B). No patient had prior DNA-damaging chemotherapy. From thawed PBMCs, live CD3+CD8+ cells negative for CD19 and CD56 were sorted. This specimen was CD8+ T cells sorted from blood (inferred from file names), taken from a patient given nivolumab and ipilimumab in sequence. The chain uses TRBV25-1 and TRBJ2-1; weak D call: TRBD1 (5 bases). The TCR sequence derives from a human patient with melanoma. Some clones in this sample may be carry-over from other donors' samples. For the CDR3, the DNA is TGTGCCAGCAGTGACAGGGTTGAAGGAATACGGACCTACAATGAGCAGTTCTTC. Its protein is CASSDRVEGIRTYNEQFF.